The source of this TCR beta chain is a study of regulatory T cells in long-lasting Graves disease. Library construction for TCR beta used iRepertoire HTBI primers and Arm-PCR of CDR3 regions. TCRdb re-called the multiplex PCR reads through MiXCR, storing one row per CDR3 protein. Of hundreds of thousands of distinct CDR3 sequences in the sample, around 17% are singletons; the top ten hold more than 15%. Time point reported: newly diagnosed GD, antithyroid drugs for less than 3 months. RNA isolated from PBMCs was used to make the TCR library. Patients with Graves' disease were diagnosed by American Thyroid Association guidelines. This clonotype was picked up many times. Antigen specificity is unknown. The CDR3 is 14 residues long. V was shortened by 2 bases and J by 1 base, with 8 bases between the two germline ends. Points from the study as a whole: Limited samples may have lowered accuracy. More public clonotypes were shared by persistent patients (approximately 3,000) than by new patients (roughly 970).

These same data were also listed under a study on T cells in Graves' hyperthyroidism and ophthalmopathy.

The source material was peripheral blood mononuclear cells (PBMCs), sampled at new diagnosis, from a patient treated with antithyroid drugs. The TCR originated in a woman in her 30s with Graves disease. The V call is TRBV12-3 or TRBV12-4, the J call TRBJ1-1; D might be TRBD1 (6 bases). In DNA form, the CDR3 reads TGTGCCAGCAGTTTAACAGGGAAGAACACTGAAGCTTTCTTT. This codes for CASSLTGKNTEAFF.